This T cell receptor (beta chain) appears in the sequencing data of a study of shared clonotypes between healthy human individuals. Study-wide results and limits: Estimated richness values were generally larger in naive subsets than in memory subsets. Inspection by rarefaction showed sorted-subset sequencing to be incomplete despite large depth.

The table came from immunoSEQ multiplex PCR; TCRdb's copy has only in-frame clones and leaves some out. The data show about 690,000 clones, about 92% seen once. Germline CDR1 SEHNR, CDR2 FQNEAQ (reference sequence). The CDR3 consists of 16 residues. Trimming shortened V by 6 bases and J by 0 bases, and 14 bases separated the two germline ends. This clone was seen just once. Its antigen remains unknown. The TCR comes from a man aged 18 to 35 in good health. Some clones in this sample may be carry-over from other donors' samples. The J gene is TRBJ1-4, the V gene TRBV7-9; D not resolved. Source material: memory CD8+ T cells from PBMCs. Noted subset: CD45RO+ cells pooled with CCR7-negative TemRA cells. CDR3 amino acids: CASREGSSATNEKLFF. The DNA for the CDR3 is TGTGCCAGCAGAGAAGGGTCATCTGCAACTAATGAAAAACTGTTTTTT.